The source of this TCR beta chain is a study of cytotoxic CD8 clonotypes in ibrutinib-treated CLL. Study overall: The patient breakdown showed approximately 11 relapsed/refractory and about 16 treatment-naive cases, with 17 IGHV unmutated. Partial response was seen in around 25 patients and complete response in 2; after median around 72 months, around 15 stayed remitted, about 12 progressed. Whole-study results and caveats: Clonality, elevated at ibrutinib response, dropped back toward baseline at progression.

CDR3 length: 18 residues. Germline values: CDR1 SGHNT, CDR2 YYREEE (reference sequence). V was clipped by 5 bases and J by 7 bases; unmatched bases: 20. Only in-frame clones appear in the TCRdb table, and some are missing; sequencing was by immunoSEQ multiplex PCR. This table has 20,000 or so clones, roughly 80% appearing once. Concerning this clone itself: Its matching antigen is unknown.

Sample: PBMCs, taken before ibrutinib treatment. The source of this sequence is a human donor with chronic lymphocytic leukemia. The V and J genes are TRBV5-4 and TRBJ1-2; 10 bases line up with TRBD1. This CDR3 reads CASRRSLKTGGAAGGYTF. DNA for the CDR3: TGTGCCAGCAGACGGTCTCTTAAGACAGGGGGCGCAGCGGGTGGCTACACCTTC.